This T cell receptor (beta chain) was captured in a study of tissue T cells after allogeneic stem cell transplantation. With regard to this clone: Gene names follow the mouse nomenclature.

Sample time point: mouse harvest day 7 after allogeneic transplant. Mouse grafts combined 10^7 T-cell-depleted bone marrow cells with 10^6 splenic CD5+ T cells. Here immunoSEQ multiplex PCR was the method, and the copy in TCRdb shows in-frame clones only, minus some. The sample has 9,500 or so clones, 40% to 45% seen once; the top ten hold approximately 1.5%. This sequence was found in a female BALB/c mouse given C57BL/6 T cells with graft-versus-host disease after an allogeneic hematopoietic cell transplant. Sequenced material: skin.

CDR3 protein: CASSQEGVSQNTLYF. The CDR3 DNA, read in part, is TGTGCCAGCAGCCAAGAAGGGGTTAGTCAAAACACCTTGTAC. This chain uses TRBV2 with TRBJ2-4, with TRBD1 as a possible D gene (5 bases). The read falls 1 residue short of the CDR3 end, and the missing part is taken from the germline J gene. The CDR3 consists of 15 residues. The V and J ends lost 0 bases and 0 bases respectively, with 7 bases between them. The V gene's germline CDR1 is LGHNA and CDR2 YSYQKL.